This T cell receptor beta chain was captured by sequencing in a study of cytomegalovirus exposure and HLA in healthy donors. Study background: Genotyping showed roughly 86% of about 370 donors falling in the Caucasian-associated ancestry cluster.

Findings of the study overall: It was reportedly the case that the classifier diagnosed cytomegalovirus status with high specificity and sensitivity. For most subjects, TCR beta sequences were reported to predict HLA-A and HLA-B alleles with accuracy. In an earlier analysis, about 87% or about 30%: the productive usage of most TCR beta V segments.

PCR employed 60 Vbeta and 13 Jbeta primers. Here immunoSEQ multiplex PCR was the method, and the copy in TCRdb shows in-frame clones only, minus some. In all, the sample yields some 42,000 clones. The CDR3 sequence is 12 residues long. In germline, CDR1 is SQVTM, CDR2 ANQGSEA. Trimming took off 4 bases at V and 10 bases at J, with 15 bases between the two ends. In the case of this clone: Its target is not known.

The sample taken for sequencing was PBMCs. The TCR originated in a man aged 25 to 45 in good health and CMV-seronegative. V and J are TRBV29-1 and TRBJ2-3, with a possible D match to TRBD1 (6 bases). In DNA form, the CDR3 reads TGCAGCGTTGGGGGGCTTAAAGTTTCGCAGTATTTT. Protein sequence: CSVGGLKVSQYF.